This T cell receptor (beta chain) stems from a study of T cells in localized non-small cell lung cancer. Overall study results and limits: Greater blood T cell density accompanied longer overall survival.

Generated by immunoSEQ multiplex PCR, the TCRdb table keeps only in-frame clones and is missing some. The repertoire holds fewer than 95,000 clones, with around 90% as singletons. The CDR3 extends over 18 amino acids. CDR1 and CDR2 (germline): MNHEY, SMNVEV (reference sequence). V gave up 0 bases and J gave up 5 bases, with 20 bases separating them. This clone was counted a single time. Its antigen is currently unknown. V gene TRBV27 combines with J gene TRBJ2-1; no clear D. The receptor comes from a woman between 40 and 69 years old with stage II squamous cell lung carcinoma. The sample here was PBMCs, taken before any cancer treatment. CDR3: CASSLSLLLRARHNEQFF. The CDR3 region has the DNA TGTGCCAGCAGTTTATCGCTTCTTCTTCGAGCGCGACACAATGAGCAGTTCTTC.